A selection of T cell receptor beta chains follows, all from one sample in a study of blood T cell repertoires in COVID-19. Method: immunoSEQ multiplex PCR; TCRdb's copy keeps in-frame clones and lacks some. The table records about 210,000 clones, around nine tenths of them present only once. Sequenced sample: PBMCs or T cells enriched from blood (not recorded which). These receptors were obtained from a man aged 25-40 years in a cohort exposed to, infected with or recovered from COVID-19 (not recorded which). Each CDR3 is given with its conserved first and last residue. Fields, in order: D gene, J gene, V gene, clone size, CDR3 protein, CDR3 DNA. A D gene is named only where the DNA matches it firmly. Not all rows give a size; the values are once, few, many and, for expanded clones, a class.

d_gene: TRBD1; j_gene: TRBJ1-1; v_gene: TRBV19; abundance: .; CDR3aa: CASSTGTGTNEAFF; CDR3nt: TGTGCCAGTAGTACAGGGACAGGGACGAATGAAGCTTTCTTT
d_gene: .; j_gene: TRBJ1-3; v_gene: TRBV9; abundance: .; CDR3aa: CASSSLGGSGNTIYF; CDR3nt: TGTGCCAGCAGCTCCCTAGGGGGATCTGGAAACACCATATATTTT
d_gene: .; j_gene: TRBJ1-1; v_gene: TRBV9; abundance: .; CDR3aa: CASSVVAGMGTEAFF; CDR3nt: TGTGCCAGCAGCGTAGTGGCCGGGATGGGCACTGAAGCTTTCTTT
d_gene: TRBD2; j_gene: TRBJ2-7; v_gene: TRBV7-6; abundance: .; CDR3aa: CASSSGTSGAAAYEQYF; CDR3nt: TGTGCCAGCAGCTCCGGGACTAGCGGGGCAGCCGCCTACGAGCAGTACTTC
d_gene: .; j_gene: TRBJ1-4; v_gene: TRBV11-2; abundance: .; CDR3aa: CASRHSGVASEKLFF; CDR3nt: TGTGCCAGCAGGCACTCTGGGGTAGCGAGTGAAAAACTGTTTTTT
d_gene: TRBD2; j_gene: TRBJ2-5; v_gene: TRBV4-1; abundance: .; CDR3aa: CASSRTRLQETQYF; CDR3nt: TGCGCCAGCAGCCGGACTAGGCTCCAAGAGACCCAGTACTTC
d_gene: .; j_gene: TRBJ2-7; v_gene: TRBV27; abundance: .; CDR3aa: CASSLAGTAGSYEQYF; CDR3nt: TGTGCCAGCAGCCTCGCGGGCACAGCTGGGTCCTACGAGCAGTACTTC
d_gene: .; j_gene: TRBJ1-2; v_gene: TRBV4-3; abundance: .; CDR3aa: CASSQDHRADGYTF; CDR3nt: TGCGCCAGCAGCCAAGATCACAGGGCGGATGGCTACACCTTC
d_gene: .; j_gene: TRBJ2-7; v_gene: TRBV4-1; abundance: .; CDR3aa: CASSPSTHLTYEQYF; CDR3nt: TGCGCCAGCAGCCCCTCCACGCACCTAACCTACGAGCAGTACTTC
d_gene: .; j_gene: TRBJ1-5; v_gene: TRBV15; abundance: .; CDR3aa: CATSRPVRGLGNQPQHF; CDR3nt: TGTGCCACCAGCAGACCCGTCAGGGGCTTGGGGAATCAGCCCCAGCATTTT
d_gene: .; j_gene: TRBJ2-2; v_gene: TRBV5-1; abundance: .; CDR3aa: CASSYRVGTGELFF; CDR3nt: TGCGCCAGCAGCTACAGGGTAGGGACCGGGGAGCTGTTTTTT
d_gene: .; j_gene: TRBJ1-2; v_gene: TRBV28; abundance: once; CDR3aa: CASSLLDKYGYTF; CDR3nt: TGTGCCAGCAGTTTATTAGACAAGTATGGCTACACCTTC
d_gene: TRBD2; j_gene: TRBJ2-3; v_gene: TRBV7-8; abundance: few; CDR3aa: CASSMRTAGGRTDTQYF; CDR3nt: TGTGCCAGCAGCATGAGGACAGCGGGAGGTCGTACAGATACGCAGTATTTT
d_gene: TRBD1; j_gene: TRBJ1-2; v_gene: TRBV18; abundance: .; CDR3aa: CASSPRDREEEWHGYTF; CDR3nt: TGTGCCAGCTCACCAAGGGACAGGGAGGAGGAATGGCATGGCTACACCTTC
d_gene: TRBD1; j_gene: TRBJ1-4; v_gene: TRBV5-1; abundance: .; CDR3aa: CASSFQPGGANEKLFF; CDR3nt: TGCGCCAGCAGCTTCCAACCAGGGGGAGCTAATGAAAAACTGTTTTTT
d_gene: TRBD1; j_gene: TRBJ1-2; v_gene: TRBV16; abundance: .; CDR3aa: CASSQLPGGRDYGYTF; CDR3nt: TGTGCCAGCAGCCAATTACCAGGGGGCCGGGACTATGGCTACACCTTC
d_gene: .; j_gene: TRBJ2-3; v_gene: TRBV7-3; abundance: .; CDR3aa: CASSLSARSTDTQYF; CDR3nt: TGTGCCAGCAGCCTTAGCGCTAGAAGCACAGATACGCAGTATTTT
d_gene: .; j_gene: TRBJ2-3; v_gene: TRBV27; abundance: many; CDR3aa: CASRKTGRNTDTQYF; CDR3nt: TGTGCCAGCAGGAAGACAGGGAGGAACACAGATACGCAGTATTTT
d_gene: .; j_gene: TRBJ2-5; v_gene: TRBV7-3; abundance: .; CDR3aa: CASSPNGAQETQYF; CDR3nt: TGTGCCAGCAGTCCGAACGGTGCCCAAGAGACCCAGTACTTC
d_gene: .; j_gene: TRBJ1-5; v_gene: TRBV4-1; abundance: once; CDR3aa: CASSHHGLGNQPQHF; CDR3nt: TGCGCCAGCAGCCACCACGGACTCGGCAATCAGCCCCAGCATTTT
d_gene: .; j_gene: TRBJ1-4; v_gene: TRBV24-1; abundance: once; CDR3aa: CATSDFGGAHTQTNEKLFF; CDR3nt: TGTGCCACCAGTGATTTTGGGGGGGCCCACACCCAAACTAATGAAAAACTGTTTTTT
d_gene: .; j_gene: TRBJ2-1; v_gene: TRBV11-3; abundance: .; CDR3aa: CASSLGTIFPHNEQFF; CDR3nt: TGTGCCAGCAGCTTAGGGACTATTTTTCCCCACAATGAGCAGTTCTTC
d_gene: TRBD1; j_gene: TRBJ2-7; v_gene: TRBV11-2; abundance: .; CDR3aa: CASSLGQGPSGEQYF; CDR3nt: TGTGCCAGCAGCTTAGGACAGGGCCCGTCTGGCGAGCAGTACTTC
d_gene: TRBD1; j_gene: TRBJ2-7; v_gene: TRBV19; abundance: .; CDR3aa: CASSMMGQGGSYEQYF; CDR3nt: TGTGCCAGTAGTATGATGGGACAGGGAGGCTCCTACGAGCAGTACTTC
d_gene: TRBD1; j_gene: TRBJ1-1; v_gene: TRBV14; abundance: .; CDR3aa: CASSPETGGRRAFF; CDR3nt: TGTGCCAGCAGCCCTGAGACAGGGGGCCGCCGAGCTTTCTTT
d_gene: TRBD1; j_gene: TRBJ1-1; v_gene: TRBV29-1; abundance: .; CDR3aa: CSDRTGMNTEAFF; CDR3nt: TGCAGCGACCGGACAGGGATGAACACTGAAGCTTTCTTT
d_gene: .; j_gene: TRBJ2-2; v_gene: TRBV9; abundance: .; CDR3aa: CASSAQGYGELFF; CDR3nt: TGTGCCAGCAGCGCCCAGGGTTACGGGGAGCTGTTTTTT
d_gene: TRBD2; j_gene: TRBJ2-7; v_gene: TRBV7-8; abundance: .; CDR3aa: CASSLASGDSYEQYF; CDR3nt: TGTGCCAGCAGCTTAGCTAGCGGGGATTCCTACGAGCAGTACTTC
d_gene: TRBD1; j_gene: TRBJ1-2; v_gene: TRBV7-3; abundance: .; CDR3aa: CASSARPGTGGAQNYGYTF; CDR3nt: TGTGCCAGCAGCGCGCGACCCGGGACAGGGGGCGCCCAAAACTATGGCTACACCTTC
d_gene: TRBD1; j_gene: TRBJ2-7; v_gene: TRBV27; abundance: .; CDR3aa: CASSFSQGPYEQYF; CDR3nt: TGTGCCAGCAGTTTCTCACAGGGGCCATACGAGCAGTACTTC
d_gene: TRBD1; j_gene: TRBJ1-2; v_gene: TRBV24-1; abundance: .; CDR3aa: CATSARQGAYGYTF; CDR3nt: TGTGCCACCAGTGCCAGACAGGGGGCCTATGGCTACACCTTC
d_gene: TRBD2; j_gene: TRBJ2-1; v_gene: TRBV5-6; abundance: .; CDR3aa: CASSPGPSGVSSYNEQFF; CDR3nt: TGTGCCAGCAGCCCGGGCCCTAGCGGGGTTAGCTCCTACAATGAGCAGTTCTTC
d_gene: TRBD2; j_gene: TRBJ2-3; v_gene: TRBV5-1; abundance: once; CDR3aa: CASSLARGSGRGSITDTQYF; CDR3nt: TGCGCCAGCAGCTTGGCTCGTGGTAGCGGGAGAGGATCCATCACAGATACGCAGTATTTT
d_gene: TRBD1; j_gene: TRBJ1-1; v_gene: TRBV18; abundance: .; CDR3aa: CASSPGQGANTEAFF; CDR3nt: TGTGCCAGCTCGCCCGGACAGGGGGCGAACACTGAAGCTTTCTTT
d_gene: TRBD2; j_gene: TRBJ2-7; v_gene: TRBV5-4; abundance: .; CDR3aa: CASSGRTSSSEQYF; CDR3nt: TGTGCCAGCAGCGGGCGGACTAGCTCGAGCGAGCAGTACTTC
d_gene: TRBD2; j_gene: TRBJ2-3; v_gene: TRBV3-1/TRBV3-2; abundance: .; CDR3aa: CASSSLGLAGGDTQYF; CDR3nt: TGTGCCAGCAGCAGCCTCGGACTAGCGGGTGGGGATACGCAGTATTTT
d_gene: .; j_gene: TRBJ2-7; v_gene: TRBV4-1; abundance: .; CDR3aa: CASSQDPGLSYEQYF; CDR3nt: TGCGCCAGCAGCCAAGACCCGGGACTCTCCTACGAGCAGTACTTC
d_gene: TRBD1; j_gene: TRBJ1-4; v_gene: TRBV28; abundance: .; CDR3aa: CASRGTGGNEKLFF; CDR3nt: TGTGCCAGCAGGGGGACAGGGGGAAATGAAAAACTGTTTTTT
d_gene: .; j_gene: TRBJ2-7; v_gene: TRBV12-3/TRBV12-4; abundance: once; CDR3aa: CASSFRSEQYF; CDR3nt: TGTGCCAGCAGTTTTAGAAGTGAGCAGTACTTC
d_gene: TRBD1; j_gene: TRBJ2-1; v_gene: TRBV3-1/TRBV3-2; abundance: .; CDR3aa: CASSQVGTASYNEQFF; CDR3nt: TGTGCCAGCAGCCAAGTTGGGACAGCCTCCTACAATGAGCAGTTCTTC
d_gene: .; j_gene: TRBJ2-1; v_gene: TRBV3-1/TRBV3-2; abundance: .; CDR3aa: CASSQSVESSYNEQFF; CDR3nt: TGTGCCAGCAGCCAAAGTGTCGAGAGCTCCTACAATGAGCAGTTCTTC
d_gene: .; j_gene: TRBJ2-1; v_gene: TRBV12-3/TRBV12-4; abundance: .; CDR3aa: CASSLDSRNEQFF; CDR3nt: TGTGCCAGCAGTTTGGACAGCCGAAATGAGCAGTTCTTC
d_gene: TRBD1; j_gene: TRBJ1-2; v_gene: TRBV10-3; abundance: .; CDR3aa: CAISGQEYGYTF; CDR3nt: TGTGCCATCAGCGGACAGGAGTATGGCTACACCTTC
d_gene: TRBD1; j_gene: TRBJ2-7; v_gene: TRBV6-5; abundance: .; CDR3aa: CASSAGTGFEQYF; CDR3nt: TGTGCCAGCAGCGCCGGGACAGGTTTCGAGCAGTACTTC
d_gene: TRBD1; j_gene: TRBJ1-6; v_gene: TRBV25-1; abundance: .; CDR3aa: CASMTGPSYNSPLHF; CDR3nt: TGTGCCAGCATGACAGGGCCTTCCTATAATTCACCCCTCCACTTT
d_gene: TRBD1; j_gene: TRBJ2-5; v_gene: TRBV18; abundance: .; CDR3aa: CASHGTEQETQYF; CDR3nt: TGTGCCAGCCATGGGACAGAGCAAGAGACCCAGTACTTC
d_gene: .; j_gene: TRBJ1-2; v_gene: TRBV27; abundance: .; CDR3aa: CASSPPGLGYTF; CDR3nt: TGTGCCAGCAGCCCTCCGGGTCTTGGCTACACCTTC
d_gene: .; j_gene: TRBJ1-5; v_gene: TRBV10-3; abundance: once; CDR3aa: CAISESQGYQPQHF; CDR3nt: TGTGCCATCAGTGAGTCGCAGGGGTATCAGCCCCAGCATTTT
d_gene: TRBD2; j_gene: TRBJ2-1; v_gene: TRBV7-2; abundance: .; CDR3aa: CASSLFGVGLAGSYNEQFF; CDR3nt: TGTGCCAGCAGCTTATTCGGTGTAGGACTAGCGGGCTCCTACAATGAGCAGTTCTTC